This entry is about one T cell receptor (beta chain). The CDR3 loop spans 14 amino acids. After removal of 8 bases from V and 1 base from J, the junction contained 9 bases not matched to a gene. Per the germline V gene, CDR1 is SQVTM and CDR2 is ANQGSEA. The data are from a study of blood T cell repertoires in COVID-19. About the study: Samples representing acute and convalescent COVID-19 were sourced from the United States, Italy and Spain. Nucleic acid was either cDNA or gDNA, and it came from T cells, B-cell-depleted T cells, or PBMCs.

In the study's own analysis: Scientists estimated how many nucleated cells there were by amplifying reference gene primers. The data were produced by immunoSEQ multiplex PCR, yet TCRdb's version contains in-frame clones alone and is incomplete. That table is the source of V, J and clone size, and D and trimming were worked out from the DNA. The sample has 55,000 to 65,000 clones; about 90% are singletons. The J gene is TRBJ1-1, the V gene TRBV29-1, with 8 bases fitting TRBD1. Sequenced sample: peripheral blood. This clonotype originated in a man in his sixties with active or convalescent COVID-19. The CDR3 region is CSIKEGTGNTEAFF. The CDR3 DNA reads TGCAGCATAAAAGAGGGGACAGGGAACACTGAAGCTTTCTTT.